Detailed here is one TCR beta chain. These data originate in a study of blood T cell repertoires in COVID-19. The CDR3 extends over 15 amino acids. Germline-derived CDR1 and CDR2 are SGHNT and YYREEE (reference sequence). V was pared by 4 bases and J by 2 bases, with 12 bases between. Authors' methods: By means of reference gene primer amplification, nucleated cell counts were estimated. Clones were sequenced by immunoSEQ multiplex PCR, and TCRdb holds only the in-frame ones, with some missing. D and trimming come from the DNA, and the V and J calls and clone size come from that table. The sample lists more than 200,000 clones; roughly four fifths were seen once.

The chain uses TRBV5-4 and TRBJ2-2; possibly TRBD1 for D (6 bases). This clonotype was sampled from an elderly woman with COVID-19, enrolled during active disease. The sample was peripheral blood. The CDR3 DNA reads as TGTGCCAGCAGCATCGGACAGTCTAACACCGGGGAGCTGTTTTTT. Encoded protein: CASSIGQSNTGELFF.